The 14 T cell receptor beta chains presented below share a single source sample, sequenced in a study of shared clonotypes between healthy human individuals. Sequenced by immunoSEQ multiplex PCR; TCRdb stores in-frame clones only, minus some. In the table there are about 520,000 clones, around four fifths of which are singletons. The sequencing input was PBMCs. The receptors were sampled from a woman aged 40-49 years in good health. Some clones in this sample may be carry-over from other donors' samples.

This clone was detected only a few times. The rearrangement uses TRBV7-7 and TRBJ2-2; 10 nucleotides match TRBD2. The germline gives CDR1 SSHAT, CDR2 FNYEAQ (reference sequence). The CDR3 extends over 14 amino acids. The CDR3 protein is CASGRTENTGELFF. The DNA of the CDR3 is TGTGCTAGCGGGAGGACAGAGAACACCGGGGAGCTGTTTTTT.

The chain recombines TRBV5-6 with TRBJ2-1; weak D call: TRBD1 (6 bases). The CDR3 spans 12 residues. Germline CDR1 and CDR2: SGHDT and YYEEEE. Trimming cost V 2 bases and J 10 bases, with 10 bases left between them. The CDR3 DNA follows: TGTGCCAGCAGCTTACAGGGAAGCGAGCAGTTCTTC. Encoded protein: CASSLQGSEQFF.

This chain uses TRBV7-6 with TRBJ1-2; a weak D match, TRBD1 (5 bases). V lost 10 bases and J 8 bases, leaving 17 bases between the germline ends. The CDR3 contains 12 residues. Germline lookup yields CDR1 SGHVS and CDR2 FNYEAQ. The CDR3 DNA is TGTGCCACCCGGGGGTGGGGAGGAGGCTACACCTTC. This gives the protein CATRGWGGGYTF.

This clone came up once. The chain couples TRBV18 to TRBJ2-7; 9 bases map to TRBD1. The germline V gene has CDR1 KGHSH and CDR2 LQKENI. V trimming: 6 bases; J trimming: 6 bases; junction bases outside the gene matches: 18. The CDR3 loop spans 17 amino acids. CDR3: CASSQRLEPGQGGEQYF. The DNA of the CDR3 is TGTGCCAGCTCCCAGCGATTAGAACCGGGACAGGGCGGCGAGCAGTACTTC. The whole variable domain, remainder taken from reference TRBV18 and TRBJ2-7, is NAGVMQNPRHLVRRRGQEARLRCSPMKGHSHVYWYRQLPEEGLKFMVYLQKENIIDESGMPKERFSAEFPKEGPSILRIQQVVRGDSAAYFCASSQRLEPGQGGEQYFGPGTRLTVT.

This rearrangement joins TRBV18 to TRBJ2-3; tentatively, D is TRBD1 or TRBD2 (6 bases each). In germline, CDR1 is KGHSH, CDR2 LQKENI. The ends were cut back, 4 bases at V and 6 bases at J, with 11 bases in the middle. The CDR3 runs 13 residues. In DNA, the CDR3 is TGTGCCAGCTCACTTCAGGGGACTGATACGCAGTATTTT. It translates to CASSLQGTDTQYF.

The gene calls are TRBV9 and TRBJ2-5, with unresolved D. With the DNA end fitting TRBJ2-7 better, the J assignment may be wrong. Germline V gene sequence: CDR1 SGDLS, CDR2 YYNGEE. The CDR3 is 14 amino acids. DNA of the CDR3: TGTGCCAGCAGCGTAGACGACAAAGCCTACGAGCAGTACTTC. Translated, it gives CASSVDDKAYEQYF.

V is TRBV7-3 and J is TRBJ1-5, with TRBD1 identical over 7 bases. Trimming at V came to 1 base and at J to 1 base, leaving 4 bases not matched to a gene. CDR1 and CDR2 from the germline V gene are SGHTA and FQGTGA. The CDR3 length is 16 residues. CDR3 sequence (DNA): TGTGCCAGCAGCTTAAGGCTGACAGGGAGCAATCAGCCCCAGCATTTT. Its protein is CASSLRLTGSNQPQHF.

The chain combines TRBV4-3 with TRBJ1-4; possibly TRBD1 for D (5 bases). CDR1 and CDR2 (germline): LGHNA, YSLEER. The CDR3 has 17 residues. Trimming stripped 2 bases from V and 0 bases from J, with 13 bases between. CDR3 nucleotides: TGCGCCAGCAGCCAATCCGGGACGCCCACAACTAATGAAAAACTGTTTTTT. Protein sequence: CASSQSGTPTTNEKLFF.

This clone was detected only a few times. The chain uses TRBV6-1 and TRBJ2-2; D is possibly TRBD1 (6 bases). CDR1 is MNHNS, CDR2 SASEGT, per germline. Trimming left V 8 bases short and J 6 bases short, with 13 bases between. This CDR3 region has 13 residues. CDR3 amino acids: CASSYRDAGELFF. In DNA form, the CDR3 reads TGTGCCAGCTCCTACAGGGACGCCGGGGAGCTGTTTTTT.

The V and J genes are TRBV7-6 and TRBJ2-7, with TRBD2 as a possible D gene (6 bases). V was clipped by 3 bases and J by 6 bases, with 18 bases between them. CDR3 length: 15 residues. Per germline, CDR1 SGHVS and CDR2 FNYEAQ. CDR3 in DNA: TGTGCCAGCAGCTTTATCGCCGGGAGCGCCGGCGAGCAGTACTTC. It yields the protein CASSFIAGSAGEQYF.

As concerns this clone: Other DNA sequences in the sample encode the same CDR3. This chain joins TRBV5-1 and TRBJ2-3; TRBD1 or TRBD2 may be the D gene (5 bases each). The V gene lost 3 bases and the J gene lost 2 bases, with 10 bases spanning the gap. CDR3 length equals 14 residues. CDR1 is SGHRS, CDR2 YFSETQ, per germline. The CDR3 loop reads CASSWMGDTDTQYF. The CDR3 DNA follows: TGCGCCAGCAGCTGGATGGGGGACACAGATACGCAGTATTTT.

This chain joins TRBV6-1 and TRBJ2-1; unclear D gene. The germline gives CDR1 MNHNS, CDR2 SASEGT. CDR3 size: 12 residues. V lost 1 base and J lost 15, with 13 bases in between. The DNA for the CDR3 is TGTGCCAGCAGTGAAGATAGTCACAAACGGTTCTTC. This translates into CASSEDSHKRFF.

Regarding this clone: It is likely a read error: a sequence one base away is far more abundant. For the CDR3, the DNA is TGTGCCAGCAGCTTGTGGGGGAACACTGAAGCTTTCTTT. Translated, it gives CASSLWGNTEAFF. The rearrangement links TRBV5-6 to TRBJ1-1, with no clear D. This CDR3 contains 13 residues. Germline CDR1 and CDR2: SGHDT and YYEEEE. V was shortened by 1 base and J by 1 base, with 5 bases between the two germline ends.

V and J are TRBV21-1 and TRBJ2-7; the DNA was not compared with TRBD1, the D call given in the table. TRBV21-1 is a pseudogene. The CDR3 extends over 15 amino acids. The CDR3 DNA reads TGTGCCAGCAGCAAAGTTGACAACTCCTTATACGAGCAGTACTTC. Translation gives CASSKVDNSLYEQYF.